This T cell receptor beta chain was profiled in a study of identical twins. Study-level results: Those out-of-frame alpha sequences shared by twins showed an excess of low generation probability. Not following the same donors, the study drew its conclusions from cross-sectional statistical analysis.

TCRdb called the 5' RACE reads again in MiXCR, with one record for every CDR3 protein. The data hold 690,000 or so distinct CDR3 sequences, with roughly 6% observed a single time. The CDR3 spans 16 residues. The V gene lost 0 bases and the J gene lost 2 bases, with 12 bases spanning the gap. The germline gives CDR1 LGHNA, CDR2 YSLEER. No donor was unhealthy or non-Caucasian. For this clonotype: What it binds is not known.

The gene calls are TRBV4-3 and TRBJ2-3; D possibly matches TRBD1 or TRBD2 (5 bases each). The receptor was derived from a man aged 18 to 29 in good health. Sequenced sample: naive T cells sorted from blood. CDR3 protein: CASSQDVRGYTDTQYF. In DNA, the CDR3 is TGCGCCAGCAGCCAAGATGTACGGGGCTACACAGATACGCAGTATTTT.